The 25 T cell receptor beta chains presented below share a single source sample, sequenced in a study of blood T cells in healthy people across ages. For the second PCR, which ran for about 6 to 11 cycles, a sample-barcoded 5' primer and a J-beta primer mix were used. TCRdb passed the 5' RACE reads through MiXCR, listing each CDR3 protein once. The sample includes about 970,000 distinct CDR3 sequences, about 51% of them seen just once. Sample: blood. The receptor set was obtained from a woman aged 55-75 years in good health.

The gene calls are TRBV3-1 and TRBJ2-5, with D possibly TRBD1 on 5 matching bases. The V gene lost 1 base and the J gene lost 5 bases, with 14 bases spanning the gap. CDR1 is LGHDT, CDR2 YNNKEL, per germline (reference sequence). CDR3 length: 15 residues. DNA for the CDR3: TGTGCCAGCAGCCAAGCGGAGAGGACAAGGGAGACCCAGTACTTC. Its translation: CASSQAERTRETQYF.

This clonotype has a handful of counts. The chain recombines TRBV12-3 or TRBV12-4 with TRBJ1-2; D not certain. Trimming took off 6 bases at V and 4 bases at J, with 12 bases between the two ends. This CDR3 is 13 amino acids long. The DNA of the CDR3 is TGTGCCAGCAGCCGACTGTCCTTCTATGGCTACACCTTC. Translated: CASSRLSFYGYTF.

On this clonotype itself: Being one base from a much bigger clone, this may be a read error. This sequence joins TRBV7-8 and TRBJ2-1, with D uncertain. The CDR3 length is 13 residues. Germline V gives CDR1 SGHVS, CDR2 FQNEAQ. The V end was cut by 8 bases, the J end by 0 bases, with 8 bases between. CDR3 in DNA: TGTGCCAGCGTTAAGAGCTCCTACAATGAGCAGTTCTTC. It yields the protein CASVKSSYNEQFF.

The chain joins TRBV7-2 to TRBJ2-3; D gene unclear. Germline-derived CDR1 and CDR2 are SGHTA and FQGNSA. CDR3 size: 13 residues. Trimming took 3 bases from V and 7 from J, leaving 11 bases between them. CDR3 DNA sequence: TGTGCCAGCAGCTTCGGACCCGCAAATACGCAGTATTTT. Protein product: CASSFGPANTQYF.

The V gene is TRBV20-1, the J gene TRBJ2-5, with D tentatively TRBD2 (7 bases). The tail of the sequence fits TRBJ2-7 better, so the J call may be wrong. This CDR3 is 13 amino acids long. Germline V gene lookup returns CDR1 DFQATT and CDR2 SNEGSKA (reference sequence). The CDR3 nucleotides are TGCAGTGCTAGGGGGGGGGCTAACTACGAGCAGTACTTC. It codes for CSARGGANYEQYF.

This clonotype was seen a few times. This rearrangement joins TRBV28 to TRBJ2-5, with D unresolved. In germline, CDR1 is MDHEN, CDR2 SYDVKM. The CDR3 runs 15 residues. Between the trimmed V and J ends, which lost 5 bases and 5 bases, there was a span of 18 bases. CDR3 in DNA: TGTGCCAGCAGTCCCACAAGTTGGGGTCGGGAGACCCAGTACTTC. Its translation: CASSPTSWGRETQYF. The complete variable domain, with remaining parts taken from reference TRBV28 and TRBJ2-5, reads DVKVTQSSRYLVKRTGEKVFLECVQDMDHENMFWYRQDPGLGLRLIYFSYDVKMKEKGDIPEGYSVSREKKERFSLILESASTNQTSMYLCASSPTSWGRETQYFGPGTRLLVL.

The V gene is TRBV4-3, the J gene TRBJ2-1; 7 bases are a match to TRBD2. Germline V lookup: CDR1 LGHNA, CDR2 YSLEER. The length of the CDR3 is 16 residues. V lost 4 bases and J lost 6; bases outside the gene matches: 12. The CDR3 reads CASSPGRNQRGNEQFF. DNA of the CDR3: TGCGCCAGCAGCCCTGGACGGAACCAGCGGGGCAATGAGCAGTTCTTC.

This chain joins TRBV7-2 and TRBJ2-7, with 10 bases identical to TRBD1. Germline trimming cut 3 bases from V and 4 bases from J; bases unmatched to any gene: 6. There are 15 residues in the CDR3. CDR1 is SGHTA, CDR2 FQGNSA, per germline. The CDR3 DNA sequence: TGTGCCAGCAGCTTGGGGACAGGGGCCGTATACGAGCAGTACTTC. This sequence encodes CASSLGTGAVYEQYF.

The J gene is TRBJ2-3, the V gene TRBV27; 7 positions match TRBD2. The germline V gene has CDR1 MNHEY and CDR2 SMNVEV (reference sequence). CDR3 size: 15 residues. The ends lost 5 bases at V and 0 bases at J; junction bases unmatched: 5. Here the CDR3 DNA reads TGTGCCAGCAGTCTGAAGCGGGACAGCACAGATACGCAGTATTTT. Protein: CASSLKRDSTDTQYF.

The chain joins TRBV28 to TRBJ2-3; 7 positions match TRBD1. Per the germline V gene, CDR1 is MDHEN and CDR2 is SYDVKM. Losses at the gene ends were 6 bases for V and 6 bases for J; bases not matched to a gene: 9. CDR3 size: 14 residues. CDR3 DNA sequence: TGTGCCAGCAGGAACGACAGGGTAGGGGATACGCAGTATTTT. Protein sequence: CASRNDRVGDTQYF.

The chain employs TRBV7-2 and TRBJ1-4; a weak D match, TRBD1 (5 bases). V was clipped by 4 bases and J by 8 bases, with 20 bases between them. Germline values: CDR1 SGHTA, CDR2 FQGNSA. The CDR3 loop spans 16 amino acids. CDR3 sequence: CASSSAPGRYEEKLFF. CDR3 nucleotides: TGTGCCAGCAGCTCAGCCCCAGGGAGGTACGAAGAAAAACTGTTTTTT.

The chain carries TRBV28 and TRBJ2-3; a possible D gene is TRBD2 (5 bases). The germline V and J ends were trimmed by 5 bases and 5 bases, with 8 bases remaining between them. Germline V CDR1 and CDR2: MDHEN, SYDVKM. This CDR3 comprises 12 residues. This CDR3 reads CASSSGKDTQYF. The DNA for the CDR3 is TGTGCCAGCAGTAGCGGAAAAGATACGCAGTATTTT. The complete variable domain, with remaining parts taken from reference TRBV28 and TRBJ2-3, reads DVKVTQSSRYLVKRTGEKVFLECVQDMDHENMFWYRQDPGLGLRLIYFSYDVKMKEKGDIPEGYSVSREKKERFSLILESASTNQTSMYLCASSSGKDTQYFGPGTRLTVL.

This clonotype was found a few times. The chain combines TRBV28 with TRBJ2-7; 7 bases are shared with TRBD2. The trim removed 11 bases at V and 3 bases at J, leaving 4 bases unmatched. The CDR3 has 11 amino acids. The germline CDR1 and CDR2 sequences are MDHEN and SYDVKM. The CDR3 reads CAGGGLYEQYF. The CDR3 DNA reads TGTGCCGGGGGGGGTCTCTACGAGCAGTACTTC.

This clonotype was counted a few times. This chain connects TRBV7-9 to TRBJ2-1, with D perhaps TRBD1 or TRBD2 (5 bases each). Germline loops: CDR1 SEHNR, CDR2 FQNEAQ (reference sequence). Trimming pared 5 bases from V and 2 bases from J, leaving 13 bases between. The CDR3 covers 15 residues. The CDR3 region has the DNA TGTGCCAGCAGCCAGGGACGGAGAGCCTACAATGAGCAGTTCTTC. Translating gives CASSQGRRAYNEQFF.

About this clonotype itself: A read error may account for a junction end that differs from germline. This chain's CDR3 is CTSRGGGIYNEQFF. The CDR3 bases are TGTACCAGCAGAGGAGGGGGGATCTACAATGAGCAGTTCTTC. The rearrangement joins TRBV12-3 or TRBV12-4 to TRBJ2-1; D could derive from TRBD1 or TRBD2 (6 bases each). This CDR3 is 14 amino acids long.

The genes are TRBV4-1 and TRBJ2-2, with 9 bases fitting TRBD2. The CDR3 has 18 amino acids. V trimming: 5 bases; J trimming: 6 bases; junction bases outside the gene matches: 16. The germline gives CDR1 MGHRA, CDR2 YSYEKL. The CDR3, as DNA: TGCGCCAGCAGCTCGGGGCCCCCGGGACTAGCAAGGTCCGGGGAGCTGTTTTTT. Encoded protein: CASSSGPPGLARSGELFF.

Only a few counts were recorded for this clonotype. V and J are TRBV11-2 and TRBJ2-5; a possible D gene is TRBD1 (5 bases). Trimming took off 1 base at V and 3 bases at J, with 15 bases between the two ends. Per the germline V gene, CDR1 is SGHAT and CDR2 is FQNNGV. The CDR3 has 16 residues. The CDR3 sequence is CASSLVIPGNEETQYF. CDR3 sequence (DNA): TGTGCCAGCAGCTTAGTAATTCCAGGGAACGAAGAGACCCAGTACTTC. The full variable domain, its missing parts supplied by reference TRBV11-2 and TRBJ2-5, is EAGVAQSPRYKIIEKRQSVAFWCNPISGHATLYWYQQILGQGPKLLIQFQNNGVVDDSQLPKDRFSAERLKGVDSTLKIQPAKLEDSAVYLCASSLVIPGNEETQYFGPGTRLLVL.

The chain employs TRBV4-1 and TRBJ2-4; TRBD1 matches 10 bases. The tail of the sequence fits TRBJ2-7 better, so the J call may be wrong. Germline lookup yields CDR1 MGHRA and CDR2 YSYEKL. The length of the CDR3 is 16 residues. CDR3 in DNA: TGCGCCAGCAGCCCTGGACAGGGGGATCGCGCCTACGAGCAGTACTTC. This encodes CASSPGQGDRAYEQYF.

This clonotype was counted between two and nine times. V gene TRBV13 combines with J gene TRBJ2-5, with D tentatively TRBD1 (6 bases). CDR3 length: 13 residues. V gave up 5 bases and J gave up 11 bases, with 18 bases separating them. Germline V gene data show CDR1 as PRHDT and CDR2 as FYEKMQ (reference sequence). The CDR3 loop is CASSGGLASGQYF. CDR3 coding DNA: TGTGCCAGCAGCGGGGGCCTAGCCTCGGGGCAGTACTTC.

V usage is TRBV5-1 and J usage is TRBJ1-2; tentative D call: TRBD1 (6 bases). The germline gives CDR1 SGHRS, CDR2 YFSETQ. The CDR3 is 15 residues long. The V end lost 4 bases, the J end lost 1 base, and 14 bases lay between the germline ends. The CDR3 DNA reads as TGCGCCAGCAGCCCGAGGGCAGGGGATAACTATGGCTACACCTTC. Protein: CASSPRAGDNYGYTF.

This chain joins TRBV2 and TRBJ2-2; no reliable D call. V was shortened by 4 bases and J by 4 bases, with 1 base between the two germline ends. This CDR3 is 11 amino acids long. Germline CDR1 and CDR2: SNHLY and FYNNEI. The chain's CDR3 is CASSVTGELFF. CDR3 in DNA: TGTGCCAGCAGTGTCACCGGGGAGCTGTTTTTT. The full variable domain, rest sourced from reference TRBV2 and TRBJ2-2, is EPEVTQTPSHQVTQMGQEVILRCVPISNHLYFYWYRQILGQKVEFLVSFYNNEISEKSEIFDDQFSVERPDGSNFTLKIRSTKLEDSAMYFCASSVTGELFFGEGSRLTVL.

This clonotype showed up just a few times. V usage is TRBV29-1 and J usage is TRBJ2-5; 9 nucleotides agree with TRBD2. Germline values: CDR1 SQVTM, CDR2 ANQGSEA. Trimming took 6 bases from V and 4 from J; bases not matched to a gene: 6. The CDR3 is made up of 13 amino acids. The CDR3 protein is CSVLSGRRETQYF. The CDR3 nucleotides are TGCAGCGTACTTAGCGGGAGACGAGAGACCCAGTACTTC.

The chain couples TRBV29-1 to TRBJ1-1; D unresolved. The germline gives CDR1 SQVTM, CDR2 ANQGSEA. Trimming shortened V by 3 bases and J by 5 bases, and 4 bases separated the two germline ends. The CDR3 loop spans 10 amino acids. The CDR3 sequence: CSVESTEAFF. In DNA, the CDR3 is TGCAGCGTTGAGTCGACTGAAGCTTTCTTT. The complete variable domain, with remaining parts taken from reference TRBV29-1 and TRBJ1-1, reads SAVISQKPSRDICQRGTSLTIQCQVDSQVTMMFWYRQQPGQSLTLIATANQGSEATYESGFVIDKFPISRPNLTFSTLTVSNMSPEDSSIYLCSVESTEAFFGQGTRLTVV.

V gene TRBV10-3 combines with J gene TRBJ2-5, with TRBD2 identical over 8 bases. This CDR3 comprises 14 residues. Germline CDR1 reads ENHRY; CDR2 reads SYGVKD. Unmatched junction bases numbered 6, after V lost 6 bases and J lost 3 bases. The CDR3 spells CAISLSGMEETQYF. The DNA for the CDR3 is TGTGCCATCAGCCTTAGCGGGATGGAAGAGACCCAGTACTTC.

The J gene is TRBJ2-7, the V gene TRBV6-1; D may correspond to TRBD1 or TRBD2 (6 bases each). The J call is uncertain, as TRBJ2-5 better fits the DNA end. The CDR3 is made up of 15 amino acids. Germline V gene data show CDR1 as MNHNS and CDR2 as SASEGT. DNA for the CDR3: TGTGCCAGCAGTTCTTCCTGGGGGGCCGGAGAGACCCAGTACTTC. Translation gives CASSSSWGAGETQYF.